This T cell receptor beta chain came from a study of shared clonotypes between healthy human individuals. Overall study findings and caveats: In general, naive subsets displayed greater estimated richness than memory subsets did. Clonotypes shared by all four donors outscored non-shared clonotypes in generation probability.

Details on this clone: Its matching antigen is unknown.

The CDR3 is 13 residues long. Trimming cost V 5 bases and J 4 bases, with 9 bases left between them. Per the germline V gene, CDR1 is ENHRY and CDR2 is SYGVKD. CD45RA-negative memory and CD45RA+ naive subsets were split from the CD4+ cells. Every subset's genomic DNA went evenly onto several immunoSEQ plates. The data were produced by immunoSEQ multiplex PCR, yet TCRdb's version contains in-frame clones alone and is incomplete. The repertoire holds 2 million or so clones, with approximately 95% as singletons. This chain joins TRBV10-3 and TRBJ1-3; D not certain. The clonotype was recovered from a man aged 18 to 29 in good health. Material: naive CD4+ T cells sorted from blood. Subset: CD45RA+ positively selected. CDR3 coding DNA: TGTGCCATCAGTCTCACCACAGGAAACACCATATATTTT. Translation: CAISLTTGNTIYF.